A single sample is the source of the 12 T cell receptor beta chains below, sequenced in a study of blood T cell repertoires in COVID-19 (dated by TCRdb to 2018 to 2020). Library creation used the immunoSEQ multiplex PCR assay. As stored in TCRdb, this immuneACCESS dataset retains in-frame rearrangements with V and J assigned. A fraction of the clones does not appear; measured against another copy, unresolved V genes explain less than half of the discrepancy, and the remainder lacks a known reason. Present in this sample are about 300,000 clones, almost 90% of which were seen just once. The top ten hold 3.5% to 5% of the sample. The sample comprised PBMCs or T cells enriched from blood (not recorded which). These receptors originate from a young woman with acute COVID-19.

The chain uses TRBV19 and TRBJ1-2; 8 nucleotides match TRBD1. The trim removed 3 bases at V and 6 bases at J, leaving 9 bases unmatched. This CDR3 spans 15 amino acids. Germline-derived CDR1 and CDR2 are LNHDA and SQIVND (reference sequence). The CDR3 region has the DNA TGTGCCAGTAGTATCTCAACAGGGGGTTGGAATGGCTACACCTTC. This encodes CASSISTGGWNGYTF.

J is TRBJ2-3 and V is TRBV2, with 12 bases that match TRBD2. The germline V gene has CDR1 SNHLY and CDR2 FYNNEI. The CDR3 covers 18 residues. V dropped 6 bases and J dropped 1; count of bases not matched to a gene: 11. The CDR3 bases are TGTGCCAGCAGCAACCTAGCGGGAGGGCCAATGGGCACAGATACGCAGTATTTT. This encodes CASSNLAGGPMGTDTQYF.

The chain combines TRBV28 with TRBJ1-2, with D tentatively TRBD1 (6 bases). Germline loops: CDR1 MDHEN, CDR2 SYDVKM. V was pared by 6 bases and J by 4 bases, with 15 bases between. This CDR3 spans 14 amino acids. The CDR3, as DNA: TGTGCCAGCAGGCGGGGGGGCTCGGGCTATGGCTACACCTTC. It specifies CASRRGGSGYGYTF.

The chain couples TRBV18 to TRBJ1-1; no reliable D call. Germline V gene sequence: CDR1 KGHSH, CDR2 LQKENI. Trimming pared 9 bases from V and 4 bases from J, leaving 12 bases between. This CDR3 has 12 residues. The CDR3 bases are TGTGCCAGTGCAGAAGCGGGCACTGAAGCTTTCTTT. It is translated as CASAEAGTEAFF.

This clone has only one observation. The chain has TRBV28 and TRBJ1-2; 7 nucleotides agree with TRBD1. Trimming cost V 3 bases and J 2 bases; bases outside gene matches: 3. The CDR3 is 14 residues long. CDR1 and CDR2 from the germline V gene are MDHEN and SYDVKM. The CDR3 sequence: CASSLWDRNYGYTF. Written as DNA, the CDR3 is TGTGCCAGCAGTTTGTGGGACAGAAACTATGGCTACACCTTC.

The rearrangement uses TRBV11-3 and TRBJ2-2; D not resolved. The V gene's germline CDR1 is SGHNT and CDR2 YENEEA. The CDR3 is 13 residues long. Trimming left V 5 bases short and J 7 bases short, with 11 bases between. The CDR3 loop is CASSLPYSGELFF. The CDR3 bases are TGTGCCAGCAGCCTCCCCTACAGCGGGGAGCTGTTTTTT.

CDR3 region: CASSRYGQNTEAFF. CDR3 in DNA: TGTGCCAGCAGTCGATACGGACAGAACACTGAAGCTTTCTTT. The J gene is TRBJ1-1, the V gene TRBV27; D is perhaps TRBD1 (5 bases). Germline loops: CDR1 MNHEY, CDR2 SMNVEV (reference sequence). Trimming took 5 bases from V and 1 from J, leaving 11 bases between them. The CDR3 sequence is 14 residues long.

V is TRBV24-1 and J is TRBJ1-1, with D perhaps TRBD1 (5 bases). The V end was cut by 5 bases, the J end by 2 bases, with 8 bases between. CDR1 is KGHDR, CDR2 SFDVKD, per germline. This CDR3 is built from 13 residues. This CDR3 is CATSGQTNTEAFF. Written as DNA, the CDR3 is TGTGCCACCAGTGGACAGACTAACACTGAAGCTTTCTTT.

CDR3 in DNA: TGTGCCACCAGCAGACGCCAACTAGCGGGAGGGCGGGATACGCAGTATTTT. Translation: CATSRRQLAGGRDTQYF. This rearrangement joins TRBV15 to TRBJ2-3; TRBD2 matches 13 bases. The V gene end was trimmed by 2 bases and the J gene end by 6 bases; junction bases not matched to a gene: 8. CDR1 LNHNV and CDR2 YYDKDF come from the germline V gene (reference sequence). The CDR3 has 17 residues.

This clone was seen more than once but under ten times. The rearrangement joins TRBV18 to TRBJ1-2, with TRBD1 matching 8 bases. Germline loops: CDR1 KGHSH, CDR2 LQKENI. Trimming removed 3 bases from V and 8 bases from J; junction bases left unmatched: 11. This CDR3 contains 15 residues. The CDR3 sequence: CASSPEGQGTKGYTF. The DNA for the CDR3 is TGTGCCAGCTCACCGGAAGGACAGGGCACAAAGGGCTACACCTTC.

The V and J genes are TRBV28 and TRBJ2-7, with D possibly being TRBD2 (8 bases). Germline V gene data show CDR1 as MDHEN and CDR2 as SYDVKM. V was pared by 5 bases and J by 3 bases, with 14 bases between. The CDR3 has 14 residues. For the CDR3, the DNA is TGTGCCAGCAGTGCGGGGGGACAGATCTACGAGCAGTACTTC. It specifies CASSAGGQIYEQYF.

The chain links TRBV6-5 to TRBJ1-4; D unclear. V was clipped by 0 bases and J by 6 bases, with 11 bases between them. Germline CDR1 is MNHEY and CDR2 is SVGAGI. CDR3 length: 15 residues. The CDR3 nucleotides read TGTGCCAGCAGTTACTCAGCCCCTCGCGATGAAAAACTGTTTTTT. Its protein product is CASSYSAPRDEKLFF.